This T cell receptor beta chain was observed in a study of CD8 T cells in ankylosing spondylitis (dated by TCRdb to the late 2010s). Regarding the complete study: To find TCR variants linked to disease, the study profiled T cell receptor beta repertoires in ankylosing spondylitis patients and healthy donors. In total, the full study cohort was made up of roughly 100 healthy donors and 25 ankylosing spondylitis patients. Peripheral blood was sampled, and synovial fluid was additionally collected from ankylosing spondylitis patients.

In this sample, this clonotype turned up a few times. Its antigen specificity is not known. No qualities accompany the bases; no much larger clone lies one base away. From cysteine to phenylalanine, the CDR3 is 14 amino acids long. The DNA shown is the 42-base CDR3, in frame from base 1. Trimming takes 4 bases off V and 0 bases off J; junction bases not matched to a gene: 3. The CDR1 and CDR2 encoded by the germline V gene (reference sequence) are SEHNR and FQNEAQ. Beyond this particular receptor, the publication reports: Some of the motif variants had been reported before in the synovial fluid and blood of reactive arthritis patients, a finding that suggests common disease-initiation mechanisms. A TCR beta motif of about eight highly homologous amino acid variants appeared characteristic of blood from ankylosing spondylitis patients. In peripheral blood, the disease-linked clones were found at relatively low frequencies and had a CD8+ phenotype. Significant enrichment of the disease-linked clones was reported in matched synovial fluid samples from ankylosing spondylitis patients.

Sequenced on an Illumina HiSeq 2500. TCR beta libraries were prepared by quantitative 5'-RACE with molecular barcodes. On the study's bioinformatics: To identify disease-linked TCR variants, a new computational method was used, one built on a probabilistic model of VDJ rearrangement. The raw public data were reprocessed by TCRdb itself: fastp quality trimming at Q25, MiXCR clonotype calling, in-frame beta chains only. For every CDR3 protein sequence, its rows merge into one entry that carries the most common genes and DNA. The V and J calls, along with clone size, are taken from TCRdb and not from the paper's own processing. This sample gives fewer than 550,000 distinct CDR3 sequences in total; about 5.7% of them show up just once. The top ten clonotypes cover 3.5% of the sample.

The specimen was blood, either unsorted or a sorted T cell fraction (not recorded which). The rearrangement combines TRBV7-9 with TRBJ2-7; TRBD2 aligns with 7 central bases. The sequence was collected from a male donor with ankylosing spondylitis. The CDR3 amino acid sequence is: CASSWRESSYEQYF. The DNA sequence reads TGTGCCAGCAGCTGGCGGGAGAGCTCCTACGAGCAGTACTTC.